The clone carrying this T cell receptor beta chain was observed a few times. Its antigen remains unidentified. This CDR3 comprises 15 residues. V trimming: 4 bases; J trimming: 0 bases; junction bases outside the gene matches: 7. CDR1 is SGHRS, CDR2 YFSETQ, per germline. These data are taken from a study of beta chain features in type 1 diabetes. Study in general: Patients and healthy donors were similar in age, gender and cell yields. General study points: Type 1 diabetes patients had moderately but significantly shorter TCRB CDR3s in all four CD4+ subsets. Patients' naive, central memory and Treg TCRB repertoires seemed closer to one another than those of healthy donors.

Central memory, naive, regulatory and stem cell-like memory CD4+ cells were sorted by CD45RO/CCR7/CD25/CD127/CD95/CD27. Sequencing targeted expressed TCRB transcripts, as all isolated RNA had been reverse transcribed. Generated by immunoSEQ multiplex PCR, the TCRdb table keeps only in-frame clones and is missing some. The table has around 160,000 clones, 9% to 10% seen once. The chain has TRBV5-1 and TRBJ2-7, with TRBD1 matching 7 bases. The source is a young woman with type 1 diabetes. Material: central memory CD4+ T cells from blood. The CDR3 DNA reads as TGCGCCAGCAGCACCCGACAGGGCGCCTCCTACGAGCAGTACTTC. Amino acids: CASSTRQGASYEQYF.